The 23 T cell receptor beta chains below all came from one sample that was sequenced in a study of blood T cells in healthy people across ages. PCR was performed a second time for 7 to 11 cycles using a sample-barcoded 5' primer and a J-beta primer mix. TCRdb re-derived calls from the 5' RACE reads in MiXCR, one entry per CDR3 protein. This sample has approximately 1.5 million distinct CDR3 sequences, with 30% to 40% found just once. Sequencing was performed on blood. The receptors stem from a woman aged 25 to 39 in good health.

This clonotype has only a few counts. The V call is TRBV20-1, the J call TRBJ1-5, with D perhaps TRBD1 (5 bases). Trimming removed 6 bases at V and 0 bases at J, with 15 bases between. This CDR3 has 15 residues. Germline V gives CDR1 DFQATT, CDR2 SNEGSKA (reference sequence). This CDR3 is CSAAGVMGSNQPQHF. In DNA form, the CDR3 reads TGCAGTGCCGCGGGGGTAATGGGTAGCAATCAGCCCCAGCATTTT.

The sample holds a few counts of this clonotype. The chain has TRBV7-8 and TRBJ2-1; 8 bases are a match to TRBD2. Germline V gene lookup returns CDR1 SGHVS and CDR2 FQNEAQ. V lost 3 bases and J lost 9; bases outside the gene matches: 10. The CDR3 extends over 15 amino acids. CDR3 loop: CASSFNKVAGFEQFF. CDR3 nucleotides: TGTGCCAGCAGCTTTAATAAAGTAGCGGGGTTTGAGCAGTTCTTC. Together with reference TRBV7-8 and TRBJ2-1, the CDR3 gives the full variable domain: GAGVSQSPRYKVAKRGQDVALRCDPISGHVSLFWYQQALGQGPEFLTYFQNEAQLDKSGLPSDRFFAERPEGSVSTLKIQRTQQEDSAVYLCASSFNKVAGFEQFFGPGTRLTVL.

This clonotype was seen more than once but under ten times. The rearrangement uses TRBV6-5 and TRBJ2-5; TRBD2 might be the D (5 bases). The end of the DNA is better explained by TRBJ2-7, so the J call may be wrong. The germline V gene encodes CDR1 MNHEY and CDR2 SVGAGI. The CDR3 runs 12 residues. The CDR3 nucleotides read TGTGCCAGCAGTTCCGAACTAGGCGAGCAGTACTTC. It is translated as CASSSELGEQYF.

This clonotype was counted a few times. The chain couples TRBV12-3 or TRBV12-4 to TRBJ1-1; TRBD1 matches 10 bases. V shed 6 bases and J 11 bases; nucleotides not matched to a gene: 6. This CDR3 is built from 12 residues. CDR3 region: CASSPGTGAAFF. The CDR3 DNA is TGTGCCAGCAGCCCCGGGACAGGGGCGGCTTTCTTT.

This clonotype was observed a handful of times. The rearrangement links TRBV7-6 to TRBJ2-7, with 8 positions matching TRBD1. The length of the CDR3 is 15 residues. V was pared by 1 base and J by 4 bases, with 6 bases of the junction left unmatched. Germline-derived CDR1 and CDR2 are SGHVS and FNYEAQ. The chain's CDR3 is CASSLVSTGGYEQYF. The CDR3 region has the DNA TGTGCCAGCAGCTTAGTATCCACAGGGGGATACGAGCAGTACTTC. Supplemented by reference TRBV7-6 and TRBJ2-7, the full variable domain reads GAGVSQSPRYKVTKRGQDVALRCDPISGHVSLYWYRQALGQGPEFLTYFNYEAQQDKSGLPNDRFSAERPEGSISTLTIQRTEQRDSAMYRCASSLVSTGGYEQYFGPGTRLTVT.

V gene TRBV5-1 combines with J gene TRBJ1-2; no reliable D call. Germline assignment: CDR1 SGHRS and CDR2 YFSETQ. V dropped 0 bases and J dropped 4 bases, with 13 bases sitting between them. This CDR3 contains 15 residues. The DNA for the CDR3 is TGCGCCAGCAGCTTGGCTGGCGGAACCTTCTATGGCTACACCTTC. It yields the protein CASSLAGGTFYGYTF.

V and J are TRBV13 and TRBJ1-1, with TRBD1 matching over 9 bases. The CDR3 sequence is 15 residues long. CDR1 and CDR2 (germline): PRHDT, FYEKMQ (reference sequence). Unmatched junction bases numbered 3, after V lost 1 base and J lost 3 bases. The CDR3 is CASSLVRTGDTEAFF. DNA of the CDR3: TGTGCCAGCAGCTTAGTTAGGACAGGGGACACTGAAGCTTTCTTT.

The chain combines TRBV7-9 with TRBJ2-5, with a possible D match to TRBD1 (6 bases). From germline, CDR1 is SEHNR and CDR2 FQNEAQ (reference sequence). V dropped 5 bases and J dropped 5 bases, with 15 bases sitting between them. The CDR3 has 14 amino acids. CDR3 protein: CASSHPGVLETQYF. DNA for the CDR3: TGTGCCAGCAGCCACCCAGGGGTTTTGGAGACCCAGTACTTC.

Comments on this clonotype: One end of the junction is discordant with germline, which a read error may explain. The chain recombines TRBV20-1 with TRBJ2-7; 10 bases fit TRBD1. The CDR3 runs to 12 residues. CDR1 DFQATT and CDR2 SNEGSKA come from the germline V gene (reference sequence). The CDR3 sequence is CRARQGAYEQYF. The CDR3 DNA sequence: TGCAGGGCTAGACAGGGGGCGTACGAGCAGTACTTC.

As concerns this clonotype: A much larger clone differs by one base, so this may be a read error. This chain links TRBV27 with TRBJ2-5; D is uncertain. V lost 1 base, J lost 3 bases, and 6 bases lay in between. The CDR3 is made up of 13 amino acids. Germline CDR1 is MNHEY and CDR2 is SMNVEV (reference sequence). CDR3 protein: CASSLYKEETQYF. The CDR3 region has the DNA TGTGCCAGCAGTTTATACAAGGAAGAGACCCAGTACTTC.

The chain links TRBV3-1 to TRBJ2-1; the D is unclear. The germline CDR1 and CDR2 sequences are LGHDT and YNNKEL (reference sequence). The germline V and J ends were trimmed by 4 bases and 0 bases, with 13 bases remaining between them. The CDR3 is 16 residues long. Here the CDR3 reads CASSLRSASSYNEQFF. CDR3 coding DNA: TGTGCCAGCAGCCTTAGGTCAGCTAGCTCCTACAATGAGCAGTTCTTC.

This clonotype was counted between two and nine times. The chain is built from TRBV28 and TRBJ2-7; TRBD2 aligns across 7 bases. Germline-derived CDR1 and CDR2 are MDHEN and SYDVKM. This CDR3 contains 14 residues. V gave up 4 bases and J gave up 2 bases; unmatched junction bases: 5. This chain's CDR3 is CASSSLGLAYEQYF. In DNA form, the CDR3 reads TGTGCCAGCAGTTCCCTCGGACTAGCCTACGAGCAGTACTTC.

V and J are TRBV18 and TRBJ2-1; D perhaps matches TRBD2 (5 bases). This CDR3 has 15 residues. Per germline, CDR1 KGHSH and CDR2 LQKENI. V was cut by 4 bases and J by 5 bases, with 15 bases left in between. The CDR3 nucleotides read TGTGCCAGCTCACGGACGCTGGGAGTTGACAATGAGCAGTTCTTC. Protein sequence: CASSRTLGVDNEQFF.

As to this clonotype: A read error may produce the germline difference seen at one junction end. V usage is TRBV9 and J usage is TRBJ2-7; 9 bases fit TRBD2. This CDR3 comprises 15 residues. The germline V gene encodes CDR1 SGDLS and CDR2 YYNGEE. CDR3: CASGVGTSPAYEQYF. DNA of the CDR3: TGTGCCAGCGGCGTAGGGACTAGCCCAGCCTACGAGCAGTACTTC.

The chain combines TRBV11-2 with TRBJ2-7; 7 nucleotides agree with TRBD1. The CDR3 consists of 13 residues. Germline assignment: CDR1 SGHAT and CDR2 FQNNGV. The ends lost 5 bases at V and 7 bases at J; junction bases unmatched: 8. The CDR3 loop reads CASSRTGSREQYF. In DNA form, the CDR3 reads TGTGCCAGCAGCAGGACAGGCTCACGGGAGCAGTACTTC.

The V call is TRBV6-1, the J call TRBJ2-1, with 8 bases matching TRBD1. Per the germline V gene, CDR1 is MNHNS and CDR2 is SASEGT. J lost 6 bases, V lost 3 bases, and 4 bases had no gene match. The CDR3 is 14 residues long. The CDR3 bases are TGTGCCAGCAGTGAGAGGGACAGGCGCAATGAGCAGTTCTTC. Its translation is CASSERDRRNEQFF.

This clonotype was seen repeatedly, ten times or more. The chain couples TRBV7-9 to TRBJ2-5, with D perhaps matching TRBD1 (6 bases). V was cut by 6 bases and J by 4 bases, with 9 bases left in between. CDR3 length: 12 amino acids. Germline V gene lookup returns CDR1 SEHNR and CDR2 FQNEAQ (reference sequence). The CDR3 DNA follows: TGTGCCAGCAGTTCCAGGGGAGAGACCCAGTACTTC. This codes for CASSSRGETQYF.

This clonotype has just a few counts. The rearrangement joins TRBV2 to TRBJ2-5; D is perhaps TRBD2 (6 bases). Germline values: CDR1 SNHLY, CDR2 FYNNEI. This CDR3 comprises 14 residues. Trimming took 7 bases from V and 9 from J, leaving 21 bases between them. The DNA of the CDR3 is TGTGCCAGCACCAGTGACGGAGGGGTGATGTCCCAGTACTTC. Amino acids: CASTSDGGVMSQYF. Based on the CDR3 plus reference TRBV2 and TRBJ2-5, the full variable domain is EPEVTQTPSHQVTQMGQEVILRCVPISNHLYFYWYRQILGQKVEFLVSFYNNEISEKSEIFDDQFSVERPDGSNFTLKIRSTKLEDSAMYFCASTSDGGVMSQYFGPGTRLLVL.

CDR3 bases: TGTGCCAGCAGTTACGGCGGACAGGACTATGGCTACACCTTC. Its translation is CASSYGGQDYGYTF. V and J are TRBV6-6 and TRBJ1-2; 7 bases align to TRBD1. The CDR3 totals 14 residues. Germline CDR1 reads MNHNY; CDR2 reads SVGAGI (reference sequence). The V segment lost 2 bases and the J segment 3 bases; nucleotides outside the gene matches: 3.

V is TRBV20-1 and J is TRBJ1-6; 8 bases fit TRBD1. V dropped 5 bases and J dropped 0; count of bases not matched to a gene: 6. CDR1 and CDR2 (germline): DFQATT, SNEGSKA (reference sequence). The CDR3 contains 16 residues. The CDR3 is CSAPPGTGSYNSPLHF. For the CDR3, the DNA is TGCAGTGCTCCTCCCGGGACAGGCTCCTATAATTCACCCCTCCACTTT.

The CDR3 nucleotides are TGCAGTGCCACCCATGGGTACGAGCAGTACTTC. This translates into CSATHGYEQYF. The gene calls are TRBV20-1 and TRBJ2-7; no reliable D call. CDR3 length equals 11 residues. Germline V CDR1 and CDR2: DFQATT, SNEGSKA (reference sequence). V lost 6 bases and J 4 bases, leaving 10 bases between the germline ends.

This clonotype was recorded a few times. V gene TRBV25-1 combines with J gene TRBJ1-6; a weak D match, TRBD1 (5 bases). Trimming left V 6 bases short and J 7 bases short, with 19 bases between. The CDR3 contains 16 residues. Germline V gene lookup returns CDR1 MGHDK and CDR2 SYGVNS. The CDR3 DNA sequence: TGTGCCAGCAGAGACGACGGACAAAGATTAAATTCACCCCTCCACTTT. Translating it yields CASRDDGQRLNSPLHF.

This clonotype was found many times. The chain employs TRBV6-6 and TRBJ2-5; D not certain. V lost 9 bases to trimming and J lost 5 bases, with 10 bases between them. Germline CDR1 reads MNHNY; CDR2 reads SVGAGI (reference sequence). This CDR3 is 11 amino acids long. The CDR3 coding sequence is TGTGCCAGTTCGATGGGGGAGACCCAGTACTTC. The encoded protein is CASSMGETQYF.